This T cell receptor (beta chain) was documented in a study of T-cell reconstitution after alpha-beta-depleted transplantation in children. Study-wide results and limits: It was surviving recipient T cells and thymic progenitors that gave some patients high TCRbeta diversity at day 60. Several hundred expanded graft clones reportedly supplied alpha-beta T cells about two months after transplant. Counts and diversity of T cells one year after transplant came mostly from newly produced T cells.

A library of TCRbeta sequences, prepared with unique molecular identifiers, was generated. TCRdb recomputed calls from the PCR reads with MiXCR, one row per CDR3 protein. Among about 830,000 distinct CDR3 sequences, 16% were seen once, and the ten largest hold roughly 5%. Trimming removed 2 bases from V and 7 bases from J; junction bases left unmatched: 3. There are 13 residues in the CDR3. Germline V CDR1 and CDR2: MNHEY, SVGAGI. This clonotype was counted between two and nine times. The target antigen is unknown. V and J are TRBV6-5 and TRBJ1-1; TRBD1 matches 8 bases. The specimen was PBMCs, mostly from graft donor cells, collected 360 days after TCRalphabeta/CD19-depleted stem cell transplant. This TCR was sampled from a male patient under 18 who had a stem cell transplant for acute lymphoblastic leukemia, so the T cells may come from the graft donor. The CDR3 is CASSYPGQGEAFF. The DNA for the CDR3 is TGTGCCAGCAGTTACCCCGGACAGGGTGAAGCTTTCTTT.